The clone carrying this T cell receptor (beta chain) came up a few times. What it binds is not known. These data originate in a study of T cell repertoires in cytomegalovirus infection. Study-level information: The study used recently identified HLA-C-restricted and well-studied HLA-B-restricted CMV epitopes. CMV infection plus the matching HLA type was flagged by public TCR beta signatures.

The V segment lost 0 bases and the J segment 9 bases; nucleotides outside the gene matches: 13. The V gene's germline CDR1 is MGHRA and CDR2 YSYEKL. This CDR3 has 18 amino acids. TCRdb called the reads again in MiXCR, with one record for every CDR3 protein. This table holds approximately 590,000 distinct CDR3 sequences, roughly 42% found once. General study findings and limits: Ex vivo, HLA-C-restricted CMV-specific TCR beta clonotypes prevailed over the rest of the response.

The clonotype comes from a human donor in good health (CMV status not recorded). Some clones in this sample may be carry-over from other donors' samples. The V call is TRBV4-1, the J call TRBJ1-6, with 8 bases that match TRBD1. This material consisted of cultured PBMCs, taken from culture after CMV antigen stimulation. The CDR3 sequence is CASSQEPVDRGYGSPLHF. The DNA for the CDR3 is TGCGCCAGCAGCCAAGAGCCCGTCGACAGGGGTTATGGTTCACCCCTCCACTTT.